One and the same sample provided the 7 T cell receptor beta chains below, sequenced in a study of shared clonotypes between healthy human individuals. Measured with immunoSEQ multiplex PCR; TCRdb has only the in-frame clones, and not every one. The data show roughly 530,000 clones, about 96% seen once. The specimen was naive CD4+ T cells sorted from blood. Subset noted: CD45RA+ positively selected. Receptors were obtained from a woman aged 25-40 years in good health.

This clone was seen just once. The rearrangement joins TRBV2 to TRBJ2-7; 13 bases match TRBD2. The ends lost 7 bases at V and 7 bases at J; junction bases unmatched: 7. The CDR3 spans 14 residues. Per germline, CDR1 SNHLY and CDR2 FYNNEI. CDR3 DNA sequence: TGTGCCAGCATGCGGACTAGCGGGAGTGGTGAGCAGTACTTC. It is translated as CASMRTSGSGEQYF. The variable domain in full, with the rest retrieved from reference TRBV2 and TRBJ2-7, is EPEVTQTPSHQVTQMGQEVILRCVPISNHLYFYWYRQILGQKVEFLVSFYNNEISEKSEIFDDQFSVERPDGSNFTLKIRSTKLEDSAMYFCASMRTSGSGEQYFGPGTRLTVT.

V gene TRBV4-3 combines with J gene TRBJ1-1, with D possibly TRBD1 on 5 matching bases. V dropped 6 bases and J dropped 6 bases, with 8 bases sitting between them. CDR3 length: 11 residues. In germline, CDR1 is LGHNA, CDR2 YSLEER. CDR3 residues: CASRRGAEAFF. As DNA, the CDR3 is TGCGCCAGCAGGCGGGGGGCTGAAGCTTTCTTT.

Here the CDR3 reads CASSLDPQGQLAALSYEQYF. CDR3 in DNA: TGTGCCAGCAGCTTAGATCCACAGGGCCAACTAGCGGCTTTGTCCTACGAGCAGTACTTC. This chain uses TRBV7-8 with TRBJ2-5; TRBD2 matches 8 bases. The end of the DNA fits TRBJ2-7 better, so the J call may be wrong. This CDR3 has 20 amino acids. From germline, CDR1 is SGHVS and CDR2 FQNEAQ.

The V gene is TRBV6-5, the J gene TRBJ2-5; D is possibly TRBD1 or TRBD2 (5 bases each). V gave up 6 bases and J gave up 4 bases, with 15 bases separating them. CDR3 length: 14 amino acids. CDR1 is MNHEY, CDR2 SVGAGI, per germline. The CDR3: CASSGTDERETQYF. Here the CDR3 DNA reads TGTGCCAGCAGCGGGACCGACGAGAGAGAGACCCAGTACTTC.

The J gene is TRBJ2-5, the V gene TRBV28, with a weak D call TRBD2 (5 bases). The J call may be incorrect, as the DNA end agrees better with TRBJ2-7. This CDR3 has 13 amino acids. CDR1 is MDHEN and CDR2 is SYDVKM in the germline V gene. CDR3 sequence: CASRRSADYEQYF. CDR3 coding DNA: TGTGCCAGCCGCCGTTCAGCGGACTACGAGCAGTACTTC.

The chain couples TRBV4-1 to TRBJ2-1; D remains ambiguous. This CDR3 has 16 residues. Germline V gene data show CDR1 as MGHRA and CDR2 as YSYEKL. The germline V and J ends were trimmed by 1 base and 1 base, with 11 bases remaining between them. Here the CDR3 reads CASSQAVGLSYNEQFF. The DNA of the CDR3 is TGCGCCAGCAGCCAAGCCGTCGGGTTATCCTACAATGAGCAGTTCTTC.

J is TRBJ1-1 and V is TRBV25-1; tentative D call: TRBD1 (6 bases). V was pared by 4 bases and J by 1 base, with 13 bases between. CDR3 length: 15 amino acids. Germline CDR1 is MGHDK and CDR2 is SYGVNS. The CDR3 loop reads CASSVRTGTNTEAFF. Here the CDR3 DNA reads TGTGCCAGCAGTGTCAGAACAGGGACGAACACTGAAGCTTTCTTT.